This T cell receptor (beta chain) appears in the sequencing data of a study of blood T cell repertoires in COVID-19. Looking at the study overall: The United States, Italy and Spain provided the acute and convalescent COVID-19 samples. Sample material is recorded as cDNA or gDNA derived from T cells, B-cell-depleted T cells, or PBMCs.

Germline CDR1 and CDR2: GTSNPN and SVGIG (reference sequence). V was cut by 5 bases and J by 0 bases, with 8 bases left in between. The CDR3 length is 13 residues. Original processing methods: Scientists estimated how many nucleated cells there were by amplifying reference gene primers. Assay used: immunoSEQ multiplex PCR; TCRdb lists only in-frame clones, some missing. Clone size and V and J calls were adopted from that table, with D and trimming inferred from the DNA. The profile covers about 280,000 clones, with about 85% appearing a single time and roughly 15% taken by the ten largest. This chain joins TRBV30 and TRBJ1-3, with D perhaps matching TRBD1 (5 bases). This TCR was recovered from a human donor in a cohort sampled during active COVID-19. Sequencing was performed on peripheral blood. The CDR3 spells CAWDSHSGNTIYF. In nucleotides, the CDR3 is TGTGCCTGGGACAGCCACTCTGGAAACACCATATATTTT.